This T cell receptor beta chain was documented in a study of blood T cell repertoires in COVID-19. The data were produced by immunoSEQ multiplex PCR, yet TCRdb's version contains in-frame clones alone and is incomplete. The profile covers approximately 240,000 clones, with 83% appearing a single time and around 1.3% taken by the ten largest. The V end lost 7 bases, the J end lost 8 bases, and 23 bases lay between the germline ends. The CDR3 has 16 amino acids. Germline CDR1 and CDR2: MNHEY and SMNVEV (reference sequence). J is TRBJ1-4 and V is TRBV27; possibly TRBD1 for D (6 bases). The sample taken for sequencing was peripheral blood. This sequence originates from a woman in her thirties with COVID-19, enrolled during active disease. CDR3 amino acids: CASKVGAGESHEKLFF. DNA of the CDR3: TGTGCCAGCAAGGTCGGGGCAGGGGAGTCCCACGAAAAACTGTTTTTT.